This T cell receptor beta chain was identified during a study of blood T cell repertoires in COVID-19. Study-wide background: Sample material is recorded as cDNA or gDNA derived from T cells, B-cell-depleted T cells, or PBMCs.

Authors' data handling: Reference gene primers were amplified, and this amplification served to estimate nucleated cell counts. Generated by immunoSEQ multiplex PCR, the TCRdb table keeps only in-frame clones and is missing some. V and J calls and clone size are as listed in that table; D and trimming were resolved from the DNA. The sample yields 98,000 or so clones, around 83% seen once. The sequence was collected from a woman over 75 with active or convalescent COVID-19. The sample consisted of peripheral blood.

As DNA, the CDR3 is TGTGCCAGCAGTGGGCCAACAGGGTTAGGCAATCAGCCCCAGCATTTT. Encoded protein: CASSGPTGLGNQPQHF. The chain couples TRBV2 to TRBJ1-5; D perhaps matches TRBD1 (6 bases). Germline CDR1 and CDR2: SNHLY and FYNNEI. The V and J ends lost 4 bases and 2 bases respectively, with 15 bases between them. This CDR3 is built from 16 residues. Drawing the rest from reference TRBV2 and TRBJ1-5, the complete variable domain is EPEVTQTPSHQVTQMGQEVILRCVPISNHLYFYWYRQILGQKVEFLVSFYNNEISEKSEIFDDQFSVERPDGSNFTLKIRSTKLEDSAMYFCASSGPTGLGNQPQHFGDGTRLSIL.